This T cell receptor beta chain is from a study of shared clonotypes between healthy human individuals. Notes on the study in general: A few donors showed sharing of approximately 5% of naive CD4 clonotypes. All-four-donor shared clonotypes had higher generation probabilities than non-shared clonotypes did.

Generated by immunoSEQ multiplex PCR, the TCRdb table keeps only in-frame clones and is missing some. The sample carries millions of clones, approximately 92% recorded once. Concerning this clone itself: Its cognate antigen is unknown.

Sequenced sample: naive CD4+ T cells sorted from blood. As to subset: CD45RA+ positively selected. This clonotype originated in a young man in good health.

The CDR3 region has the DNA TGTGCCAGTAGTATTAGAAGTTCAGTGGCGCAGTTCTTC. This encodes CASSIRSSVAQFF. This chain uses TRBV19 with TRBJ2-1; D gene ambiguous. Germline V gene sequence: CDR1 LNHDA, CDR2 SQIVND (reference sequence). The V and J ends lost 3 bases and 12 bases respectively, with 15 bases between them. The CDR3 length is 13 residues.